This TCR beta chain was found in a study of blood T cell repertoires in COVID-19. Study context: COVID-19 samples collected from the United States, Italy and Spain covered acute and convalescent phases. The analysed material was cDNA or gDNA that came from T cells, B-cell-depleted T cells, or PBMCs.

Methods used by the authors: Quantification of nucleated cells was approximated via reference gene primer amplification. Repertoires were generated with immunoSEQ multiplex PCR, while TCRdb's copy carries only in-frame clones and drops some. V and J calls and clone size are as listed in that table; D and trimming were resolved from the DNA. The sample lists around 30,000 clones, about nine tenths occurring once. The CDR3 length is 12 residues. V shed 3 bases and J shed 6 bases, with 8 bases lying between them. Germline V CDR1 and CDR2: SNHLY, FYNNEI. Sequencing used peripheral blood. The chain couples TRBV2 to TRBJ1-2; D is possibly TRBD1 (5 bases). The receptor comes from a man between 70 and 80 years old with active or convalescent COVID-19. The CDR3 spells CASSDRVDGYTF. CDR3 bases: TGTGCCAGCAGTGACAGGGTGGATGGCTACACCTTC.